The 8 T cell receptor beta chains below were found in one sample sequenced in a study of T cells in Graves' hyperthyroidism and ophthalmopathy (dated by TCRdb to about 2019). Library creation used multiplex PCR. TCRdb names Illumina HiSeq 2000 as the instrument used. The TCR beta CDR3 regions were amplified from RNA transcripts. For the first round of RT-PCR on the TCR CDR3, the HTBI primer set was used together with the Qiagen OneStep RT-PCR kit. The public reads were quality trimmed at Q25 with fastp and then assembled into clones with MiXCR by TCRdb, keeping productive beta chains. CDR3 protein duplicates are merged, each entry listing the most common genes and DNA. In all, the sample holds roughly 400,000 distinct CDR3 sequences, and around 14% of those were seen once. Approximately 30% of the sample comes from the top ten. Sequencing was performed on blood. The receptors originated from a woman in her late teens or twenties with Graves' hyperthyroidism that later progressed to Graves' ophthalmopathy.

This clonotype was seen many times. The chain is built from TRBV6-6 and TRBJ1-1; TRBD1 matches at 7 bases. V was clipped by 1 base and J by 1 base; unmatched bases: 3. The CDR3 contains 15 residues. Germline lookup yields CDR1 MNHNY and CDR2 SVGAGI (reference sequence). CDR3 protein: CASSYWGTANTEAFF. The CDR3 DNA is TGTGCCAGCAGTTACTGGGGGACAGCGAACACTGAAGCTTTCTTT.

This clonotype was found a few times. The chain recombines TRBV7-9 with TRBJ2-3; 13 bases align to TRBD2. The V segment lost 6 bases and the J segment 0 bases; nucleotides outside the gene matches: 6. Germline V gene sequence: CDR1 SEHNR, CDR2 FQNEAQ (reference sequence). CDR3 length: 17 residues. CDR3 protein: CASRSRTSGSSTDTQYF. The CDR3 DNA sequence: TGTGCCAGCAGGTCAAGGACTAGCGGGAGTAGCACAGATACGCAGTATTTT.

Many counts were recorded for this clonotype. V usage is TRBV28 and J usage is TRBJ2-1, with 9 bases lining up with TRBD2. CDR3 length equals 19 residues. Germline V gene lookup returns CDR1 MDHEN and CDR2 SYDVKM. V gave up 5 bases and J gave up 8 bases; unmatched junction bases: 22. CDR3 DNA: TGTGCCAGCAGTCGGTTCGGGGGCGAAAGCGGGAGGATAAGGGATGAGCAGTTCTTC. Protein sequence: CASSRFGGESGRIRDEQFF.

This chain uses TRBV9 with TRBJ2-1; TRBD2 matches at 7 bases. The CDR3 runs 17 residues. V shed 6 bases and J 6 bases; nucleotides not matched to a gene: 18. Looked up from germline, CDR1 is SGDLS and CDR2 is YYNGEE. CDR3 nucleotide sequence: TGTGCCAGCAACGGTGGATTCTGGGGGGGGAGGGGCAATGAGCAGTTCTTC. It translates to CASNGGFWGGRGNEQFF.

This clonotype was detected only a few times. The chain has TRBV6-1 and TRBJ1-4; TRBD1 aligns across 7 bases. Per germline, CDR1 MNHNS and CDR2 SASEGT. CDR3 length: 13 residues. With V trimmed by 4 bases and J by 7 bases, 3 bases remained unmatched. The CDR3 bases are TGTGCCAGCAGTGCGGGGACAGCTGAAAAACTGTTTTTT. Translating it yields CASSAGTAEKLFF.

Many counts were recorded for this clonotype. V usage is TRBV30 and J usage is TRBJ2-7; a weak D match, TRBD2 (6 bases). V was clipped by 0 bases and J by 2 bases, with 17 bases between them. Germline V gene sequence: CDR1 GTSNPN, CDR2 SVGIG (reference sequence). The CDR3 has 16 residues. DNA of the CDR3: TGTGCCTGGAGTGTAGGTGGTGGCGGGATACCCTACGAGCAGTACTTC. It codes for CAWSVGGGGIPYEQYF.

This clonotype has a handful of counts. The chain's CDR3 is CASSITGSSYEQYF. CDR3 DNA: TGCGCCAGCAGCATCACAGGGTCCTCCTACGAGCAGTACTTC. The chain couples TRBV5-1 to TRBJ2-7, with a weak D call TRBD1 (6 bases). Germline assignment: CDR1 SGHRS and CDR2 YFSETQ. This CDR3 is 14 amino acids long. V dropped 4 bases and J dropped 0 bases, with 11 bases sitting between them.

This clonotype was counted at least ten times. V is TRBV20-1 and J is TRBJ2-5; TRBD2 agrees at 9 bases. This CDR3 comprises 19 residues. Unmatched junction bases numbered 20, after V lost 3 bases and J lost 3 bases. Germline CDR1 reads DFQATT; CDR2 reads SNEGSKA (reference sequence). The DNA of the CDR3 is TGCAGTGCTAGTGGCCTAGGGGTAGCGGGAGACCAGAACAAAGAGACCCAGTACTTC. This codes for CSASGLGVAGDQNKETQYF.